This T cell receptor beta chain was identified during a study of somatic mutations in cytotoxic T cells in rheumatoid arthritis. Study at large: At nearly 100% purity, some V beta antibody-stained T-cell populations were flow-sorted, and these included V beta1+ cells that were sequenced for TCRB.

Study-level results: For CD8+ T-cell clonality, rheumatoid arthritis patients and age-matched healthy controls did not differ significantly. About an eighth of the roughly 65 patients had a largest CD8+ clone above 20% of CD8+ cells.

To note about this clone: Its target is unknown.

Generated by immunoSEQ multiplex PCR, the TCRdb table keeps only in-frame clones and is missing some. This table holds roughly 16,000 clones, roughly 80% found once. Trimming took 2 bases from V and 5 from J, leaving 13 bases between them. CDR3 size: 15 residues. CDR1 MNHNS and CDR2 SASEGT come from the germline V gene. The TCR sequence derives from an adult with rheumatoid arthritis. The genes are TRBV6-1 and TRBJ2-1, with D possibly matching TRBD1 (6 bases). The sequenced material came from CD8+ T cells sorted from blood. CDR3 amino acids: CASSEWDKGHNEQFF. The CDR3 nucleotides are TGTGCCAGCAGTGAATGGGACAAGGGACACAATGAGCAGTTCTTC.